These T cell receptor beta chains were read from a single sample in a study of shared clonotypes between healthy human individuals. TCRdb's table, derived via immunoSEQ multiplex PCR, lists solely in-frame clones and lacks some. The sample has just over 2,000,000 clones, approximately 95% seen once. The sample taken for sequencing was naive CD8+ T cells sorted from blood. The source of these receptors is a young man in good health. The CDR3 runs from the conserved cysteine through the conserved F or W. A D gene is named only where the DNA matches it firmly. Clone size is not always given. Where it is, it says once, few, many or a class for expanded clones.

D,V,J,size,DNA,CDR3
TRBD1,TRBV9,TRBJ1-2,-,TGTGCCAGCAGCGTGGACAGGGTCGGGGAAAACTATGGCTACACCTTC,CASSVDRVGENYGYTF
-,TRBV11-2,TRBJ2-7,-,TGTGCCAGCAGCTTTGGCACCTACGAGCAGTACTTC,CASSFGTYEQYF
-,TRBV4-3,TRBJ1-1,-,TGCGCCAGCAGCCAAGATCAGGGGAACACTGAAGCTTTCTTT,CASSQDQGNTEAFF
-,TRBV10-3,TRBJ2-7,-,TGTGCCATCAGCGCCGGGGACGAGCAGTACTTC,CAISAGDEQYF
-,TRBV5-1,TRBJ2-6,-,TGCGCCAGCAGCTTGGAGGGGGCTGGGGCCAACGTCCTGACTTTC,CASSLEGAGANVLTF
-,TRBV10-3,TRBJ2-1,-,TGTGCCATCAAGAGTCAGGGCTACAATGAGCAGTTCTTC,CAIKSQGYNEQFF
-,TRBV11-2,TRBJ1-1,-,TGTGCCAGCAGCCCAGCCTTTGGGCTTGAAGCTTTCTTT,CASSPAFGLEAFF
-,TRBV9,TRBJ1-1,-,TGTGCCAGCAGCGTAGTCGGAGGGGACACTGAAGCTTTCTTT,CASSVVGGDTEAFF
-,TRBV7-9,TRBJ2-1,-,TGTGCCAGCAGCTTGGAGCGTAATGAGCAGTTCTTC,CASSLERNEQFF
-,TRBV19,TRBJ2-7,-,TGTGCCAGTAGTATAAGAGGGAGCCCCGACGAGCAGTACTTC,CASSIRGSPDEQYF
-,TRBV27,TRBJ1-1,-,TGTGCCAGCTCCTTAACAATGAACACTGAAGCTTTCTTT,CASSLTMNTEAFF
-,TRBV27,TRBJ2-7,-,TGTGCCAGCAGCCTCCGGCAGGCTGGGAGGGAGCAGTACTTC,CASSLRQAGREQYF
TRBD1,TRBV6-5,TRBJ1-2,few,TGTGCCAGCAGTCCCGGGACAGCTAACTATGGCTACACCTTC,CASSPGTANYGYTF
-,TRBV2,TRBJ2-2,-,TGTGCCAGCAGTGGAGGGACCGGGGAGCTGTTTTTT,CASSGGTGELFF
-,TRBV7-7,TRBJ2-7,once,TGTGCTAGCAGCTTAGGTGATGGGAAACACTACGAGCAGTACTTC,CASSLGDGKHYEQYF
-,TRBV7-8,TRBJ1-1,-,TGTGCCAGCAGCTTACTCCCTTTCCCTACGGACAGCCTGACGGGGGAACAGACTGAAGCTTTCTTT,CASSLLPFPTDSLTGEQTEAFF
TRBD1,TRBV15,TRBJ2-7,-,TGTGCCACCAGCGGCGGGACAGGGCCCTCAAAGCAGTACTTC,CATSGGTGPSKQYF
-,TRBV5-6,TRBJ2-1,-,TGTGCCAGCAGCACTACACAGGGAGACGAGCAGTTCTTC,CASSTTQGDEQFF
TRBD2,TRBV27,TRBJ2-5,-,TGTGCCAGCAGTTTATGGGGACTAGGGGGGGAGACCCAGTACTTC,CASSLWGLGGETQYF
TRBD2,TRBV28,TRBJ2-1,few,TGTGCCAGCAGTTTTCTAGCGGGGAACAATGAGCAGTTCTTC,CASSFLAGNNEQFF
TRBD2,TRBV7-7,TRBJ2-5,-,TGTGCTAGCAGCCCGCTTGCGGGGGGCGAAGAGACCCAGTACTTC,CASSPLAGGEETQYF
-,TRBV6-1,TRBJ1-1,-,TGTGCCAGCAGTGATTTTAGGGATGGAGCTTTCTTT,CASSDFRDGAFF
-,TRBV28,TRBJ1-5,-,TGTGCCAGCAGTTTCCGTCTCTTGGGGGCAAATCAGCCCCAGCATTTT,CASSFRLLGANQPQHF